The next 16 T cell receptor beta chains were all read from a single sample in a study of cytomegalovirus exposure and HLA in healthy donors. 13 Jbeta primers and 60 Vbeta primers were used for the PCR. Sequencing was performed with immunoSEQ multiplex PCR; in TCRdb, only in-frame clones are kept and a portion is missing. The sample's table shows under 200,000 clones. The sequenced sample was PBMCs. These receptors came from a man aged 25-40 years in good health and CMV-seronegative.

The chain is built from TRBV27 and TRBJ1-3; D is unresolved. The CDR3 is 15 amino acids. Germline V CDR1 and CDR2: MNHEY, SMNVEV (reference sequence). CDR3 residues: CAAGSGKNSGNTIYF. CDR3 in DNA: TGTGCTGCAGGCTCCGGGAAAAACTCTGGAAACACCATATATTTT.

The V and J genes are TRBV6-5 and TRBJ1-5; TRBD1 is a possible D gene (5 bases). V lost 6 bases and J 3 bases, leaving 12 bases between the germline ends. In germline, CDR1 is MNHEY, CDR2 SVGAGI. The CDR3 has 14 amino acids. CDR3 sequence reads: CASSLSGDNQPQHF. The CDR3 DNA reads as TGTGCCAGCAGCCTCTCGGGGGACAATCAGCCCCAGCATTTT.

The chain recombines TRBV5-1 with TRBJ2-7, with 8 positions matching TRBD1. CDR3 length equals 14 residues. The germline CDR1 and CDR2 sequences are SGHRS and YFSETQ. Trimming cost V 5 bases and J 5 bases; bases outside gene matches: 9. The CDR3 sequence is CASRQGTGGNEQYF. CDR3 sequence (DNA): TGCGCCAGCAGACAAGGGACAGGTGGAAACGAGCAGTACTTC.

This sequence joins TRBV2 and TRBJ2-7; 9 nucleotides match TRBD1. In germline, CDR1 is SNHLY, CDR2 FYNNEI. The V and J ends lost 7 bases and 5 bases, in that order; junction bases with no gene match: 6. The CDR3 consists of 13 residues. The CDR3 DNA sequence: TGTGCCAGCATCCGGGACAGGGACCACGAGCAGTACTTC. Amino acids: CASIRDRDHEQYF. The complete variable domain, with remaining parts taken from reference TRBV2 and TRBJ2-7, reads EPEVTQTPSHQVTQMGQEVILRCVPISNHLYFYWYRQILGQKVEFLVSFYNNEISEKSEIFDDQFSVERPDGSNFTLKIRSTKLEDSAMYFCASIRDRDHEQYFGPGTRLTVT.

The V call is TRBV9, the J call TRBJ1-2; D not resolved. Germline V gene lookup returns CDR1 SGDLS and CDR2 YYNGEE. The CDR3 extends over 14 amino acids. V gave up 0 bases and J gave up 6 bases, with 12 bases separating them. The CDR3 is CASSVAQWRHGYTF. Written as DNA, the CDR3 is TGTGCCAGCAGCGTAGCGCAGTGGAGGCATGGCTACACCTTC.

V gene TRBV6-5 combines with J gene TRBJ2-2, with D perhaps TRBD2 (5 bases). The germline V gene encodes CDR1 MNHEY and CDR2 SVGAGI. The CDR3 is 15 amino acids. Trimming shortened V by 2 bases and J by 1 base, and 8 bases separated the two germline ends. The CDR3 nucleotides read TGTGCCAGCAGTTACACGGGGATGAACACCGGGGAGCTGTTTTTT. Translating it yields CASSYTGMNTGELFF.

The CDR3 DNA is TGTGCCAGCAGCTTGGACCTACGCTCTGGAAACACCATATATTTT. Translating it yields CASSLDLRSGNTIYF. The chain recombines TRBV5-4 with TRBJ1-3; D is uncertain. This CDR3 has 15 amino acids. Germline V gene sequence: CDR1 SGHNT, CDR2 YYREEE (reference sequence). Trimming took off 0 bases at V and 0 bases at J, with 7 bases between the two ends.

The CDR3 coding sequence is TGTGCCAGCTCACGGGACAGGGGGAATGAAAAACTGTTTTTT. As protein: CASSRDRGNEKLFF. This chain joins TRBV18 and TRBJ1-4; 11 bases fit TRBD1. From germline, CDR1 is KGHSH and CDR2 LQKENI. The CDR3 is made up of 14 amino acids. V was pared by 4 bases and J by 5 bases, with 0 bases of the junction left unmatched.

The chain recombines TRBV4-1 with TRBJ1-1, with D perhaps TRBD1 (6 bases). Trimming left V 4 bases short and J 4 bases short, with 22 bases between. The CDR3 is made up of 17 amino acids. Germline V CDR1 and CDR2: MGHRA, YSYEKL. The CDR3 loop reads CASSPRLRGGRGTEAFF. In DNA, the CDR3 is TGCGCCAGCAGCCCCCGTCTGAGGGGGGGGCGAGGCACTGAAGCTTTCTTT.

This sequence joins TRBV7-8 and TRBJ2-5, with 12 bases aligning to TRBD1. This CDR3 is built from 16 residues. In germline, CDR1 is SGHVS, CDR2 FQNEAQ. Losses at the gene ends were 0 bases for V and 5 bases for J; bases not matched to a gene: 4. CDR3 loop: CASSLAGTGGEETQYF. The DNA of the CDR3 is TGTGCCAGCAGCTTAGCAGGGACAGGGGGCGAGGAGACCCAGTACTTC.

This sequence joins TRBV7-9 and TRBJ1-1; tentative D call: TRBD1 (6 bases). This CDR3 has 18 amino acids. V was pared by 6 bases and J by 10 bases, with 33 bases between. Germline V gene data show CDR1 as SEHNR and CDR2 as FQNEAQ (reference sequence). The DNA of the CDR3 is TGTGCCAGCAGGGACAGCGTTCACACGGTTTCGGTATTATTTGGAGCTTTCTTT. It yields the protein CASRDSVHTVSVLFGAFF.

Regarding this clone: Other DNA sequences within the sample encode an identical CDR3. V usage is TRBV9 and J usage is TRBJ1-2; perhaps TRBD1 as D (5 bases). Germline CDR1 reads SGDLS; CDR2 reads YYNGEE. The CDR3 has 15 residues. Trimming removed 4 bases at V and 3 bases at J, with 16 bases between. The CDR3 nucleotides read TGTGCCAGCAGCCCTGGAGCGGGGGTAGACTATGGCTACACCTTC. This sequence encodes CASSPGAGVDYGYTF.

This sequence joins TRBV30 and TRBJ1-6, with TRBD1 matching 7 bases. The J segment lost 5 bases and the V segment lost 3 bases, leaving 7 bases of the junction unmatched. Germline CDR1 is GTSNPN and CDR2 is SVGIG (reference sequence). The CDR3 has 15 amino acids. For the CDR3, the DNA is TGTGCCTGGAGGGTAACGACAGGGAATAATTCACCCCTCCACTTT. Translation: CAWRVTTGNNSPLHF.

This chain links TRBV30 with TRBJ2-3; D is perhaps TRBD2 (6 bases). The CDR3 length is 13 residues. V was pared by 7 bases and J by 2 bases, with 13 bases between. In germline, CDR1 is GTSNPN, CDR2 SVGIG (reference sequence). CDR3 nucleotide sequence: TGTGCCTTCTGGGACTCCAACACAGATACGCAGTATTTT. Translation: CAFWDSNTDTQYF.

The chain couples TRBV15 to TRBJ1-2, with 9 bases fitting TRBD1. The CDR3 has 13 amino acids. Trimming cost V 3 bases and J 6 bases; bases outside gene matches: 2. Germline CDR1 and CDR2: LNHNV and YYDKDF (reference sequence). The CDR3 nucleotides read TGTGCCACCAGCAGGCGGACAGGGGATGGCTACACCTTC. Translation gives CATSRRTGDGYTF. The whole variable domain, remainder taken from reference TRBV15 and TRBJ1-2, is DAMVIQNPRYQVTQFGKPVTLSCSQTLNHNVMYWYQQKSSQAPKLLFHYYDKDFNNEADTPDNFQSRRPNTSFCFLDIRSPGLGDTAMYLCATSRRTGDGYTFGSGTRLTVV.

CDR3 loop: CASSLVTSGGELFF. The CDR3 region has the DNA TGTGCCAGCAGCTTAGTCACTAGCGGGGGTGAGCTGTTTTTT. This chain connects TRBV7-9 to TRBJ2-2; 11 bases are shared with TRBD2. Germline V lookup: CDR1 SEHNR, CDR2 FQNEAQ (reference sequence). The length of the CDR3 is 14 residues. V dropped 1 base and J dropped 11; count of bases not matched to a gene: 3.